The rows below give T cell receptor beta chains drawn from one sample of a study of blood T cell repertoires in COVID-19. Repertoires were generated with immunoSEQ multiplex PCR, while TCRdb's copy carries only in-frame clones and drops some. The data hold a few hundred thousand clones, with 70% to 90% observed a single time. Sequences were obtained from PBMCs or T cells enriched from blood (not recorded which). The receptor set was obtained from a woman between 40 and 50 years old who had recovered from COVID-19. CDR3s include the opening cysteine and the closing phenylalanine or tryptophan. The order of the fields is D gene, J gene, V gene, clone size, CDR3 protein, CDR3 DNA. The D gene is left open where the match is weak. A row's size may be missing; if present it is once, few, many or a size class.

D gene: NA; J gene: TRBJ2-5; V gene: TRBV5-6; clone size: NA; CDR3 protein: CASSIAQTLAEEEKTQYF; CDR3 DNA: TGTGCCAGCAGCATCGCCCAAACGTTAGCTGAAGAGGAGAAGACCCAGTACTTC
D gene: TRBD1; J gene: TRBJ1-2; V gene: TRBV6-5; clone size: NA; CDR3 protein: CASSLRDRGGFGYTF; CDR3 DNA: TGTGCCAGCAGTCTTCGGGACAGGGGAGGGTTTGGCTACACCTTC
D gene: TRBD2; J gene: TRBJ2-2; V gene: TRBV4-1; clone size: NA; CDR3 protein: CASSENPWTSSTGELFF; CDR3 DNA: TGCGCCAGCAGCGAAAATCCTTGGACTAGCAGCACCGGGGAGCTGTTTTTT
D gene: TRBD1; J gene: TRBJ2-7; V gene: TRBV5-1; clone size: once; CDR3 protein: CASSLQGVSYEQYF; CDR3 DNA: TGCGCCAGCAGCTTACAGGGGGTCTCCTACGAGCAGTACTTC
D gene: NA; J gene: TRBJ2-7; V gene: TRBV3-1/TRBV3-2; clone size: NA; CDR3 protein: CASSQLKEVDF; CDR3 DNA: TGTGCCAGCAGCCAACTAAAGGAGGTTGACTTC
D gene: TRBD2; J gene: TRBJ2-2; V gene: TRBV6-5; clone size: NA; CDR3 protein: CASRRLAANTGELFF; CDR3 DNA: TGTGCCAGCAGGCGACTAGCGGCGAACACCGGGGAGCTGTTTTTT
D gene: NA; J gene: TRBJ2-2; V gene: TRBV7-2; clone size: NA; CDR3 protein: CASPGRVPGELFF; CDR3 DNA: TGTGCCAGTCCCGGCCGGGTCCCCGGGGAGCTGTTTTTT
D gene: NA; J gene: TRBJ2-7; V gene: TRBV7-6; clone size: NA; CDR3 protein: CASSSHSGGTLSYEQYF; CDR3 DNA: TGTGCCAGCAGCTCCCACTCGGGCGGGACTCTCTCCTACGAGCAGTACTTC
D gene: TRBD1; J gene: TRBJ1-3; V gene: TRBV18; clone size: NA; CDR3 protein: CASSRGQWGSGNTIYF; CDR3 DNA: TGTGCCAGCTCACGGGGACAGTGGGGCTCTGGAAACACCATATATTTT
D gene: NA; J gene: TRBJ2-7; V gene: TRBV27; clone size: NA; CDR3 protein: CASSLGRDFNSYEQYF; CDR3 DNA: TGTGCCAGCAGTTTAGGGCGGGATTTCAACTCCTACGAGCAGTACTTC
D gene: TRBD1; J gene: TRBJ1-1; V gene: TRBV19; clone size: NA; CDR3 protein: CASSKTGGISTEAFF; CDR3 DNA: TGTGCCAGTAGTAAGACAGGGGGCATAAGCACTGAAGCTTTCTTT
D gene: NA; J gene: TRBJ1-1; V gene: TRBV6-6; clone size: NA; CDR3 protein: CASSYRPDGGTEAFF; CDR3 DNA: TGTGCCAGCAGTTATAGGCCCGACGGGGGCACTGAAGCTTTCTTT
D gene: TRBD1; J gene: TRBJ1-2; V gene: TRBV24-1; clone size: NA; CDR3 protein: CATSEPGTGAYGYTF; CDR3 DNA: TGTGCCACCAGCGAACCCGGGACAGGGGCTTATGGCTACACCTTC
D gene: NA; J gene: TRBJ2-1; V gene: TRBV5-4; clone size: NA; CDR3 protein: CASSWDIPGDNEQFF; CDR3 DNA: TGTGCCAGCAGCTGGGACATCCCCGGGGACAATGAGCAGTTCTTC
D gene: TRBD1; J gene: TRBJ2-1; V gene: TRBV29-1; clone size: NA; CDR3 protein: CSVRTGGNNEQFF; CDR3 DNA: TGCAGCGTTAGGACAGGGGGAAACAATGAGCAGTTCTTC
D gene: NA; J gene: TRBJ2-7; V gene: TRBV7-2; clone size: NA; CDR3 protein: CASSLGRGYEQYF; CDR3 DNA: TGTGCCAGCAGCTTAGGGCGGGGCTACGAGCAGTACTTC
D gene: NA; J gene: TRBJ1-3; V gene: TRBV7-8; clone size: NA; CDR3 protein: CASSLFRERSSGNTIYF; CDR3 DNA: TGTGCCAGCAGCCTATTCCGAGAACGGAGCTCTGGAAACACCATATATTTT
D gene: NA; J gene: TRBJ1-1; V gene: TRBV7-2; clone size: NA; CDR3 protein: CASSFRSGQNTEAFF; CDR3 DNA: TGTGCCAGCAGCTTCCGATCGGGACAGAACACTGAAGCTTTCTTT
D gene: TRBD2; J gene: TRBJ2-3; V gene: TRBV6-5; clone size: NA; CDR3 protein: CASFLAGGTDTQYF; CDR3 DNA: TGTGCCAGCTTTCTAGCGGGAGGCACAGATACGCAGTATTTT
D gene: TRBD1; J gene: TRBJ1-2; V gene: TRBV5-5; clone size: once; CDR3 protein: CASSTYGTGGGLGYGYTF; CDR3 DNA: TGTGCCAGCAGCACCTATGGGACAGGGGGTGGACTAGGCTATGGCTACACCTTC